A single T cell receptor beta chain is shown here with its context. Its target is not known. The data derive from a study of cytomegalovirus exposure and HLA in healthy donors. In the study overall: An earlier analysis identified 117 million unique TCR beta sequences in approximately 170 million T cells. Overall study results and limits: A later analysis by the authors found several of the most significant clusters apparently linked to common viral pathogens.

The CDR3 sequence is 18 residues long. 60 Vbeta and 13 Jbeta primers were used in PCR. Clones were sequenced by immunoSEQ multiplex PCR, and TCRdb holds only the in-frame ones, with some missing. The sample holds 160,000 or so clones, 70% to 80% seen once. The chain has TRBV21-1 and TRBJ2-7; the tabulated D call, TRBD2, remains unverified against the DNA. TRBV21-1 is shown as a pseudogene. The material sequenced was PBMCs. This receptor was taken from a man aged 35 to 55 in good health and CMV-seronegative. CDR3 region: CASRIPLTSAAVSYEQYF. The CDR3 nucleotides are TGTGCCAGCAGAATCCCCCTTACTAGCGCCGCCGTCTCCTACGAGCAGTACTTC.